The 2 T cell receptor beta chains in this list originate from one sample, sequenced in a study of blood T cells in healthy people across ages. A second PCR of 7 to 11 cycles used a sample-barcoded 5' primer and a J-beta primer mix. One entry per CDR3 protein results from TCRdb running MiXCR on the 5' RACE reads. This table has more than 650,000 distinct CDR3 sequences, 20% to 30% appearing once. These data are also associated with another study on T cells of mothers and their children.

The sample consisted of blood. The origin of the receptors is a boy between 10 and 17 years old in good health.

J is TRBJ2-1 and V is TRBV6-2 or TRBV6-3; the D gene is possibly TRBD1 (6 bases). Matching the DNA end better, TRBJ2-7 makes the J call doubtful. The CDR3 has 12 residues. Germline V CDR1 and CDR2: MNHEY, SVGEGT. The DNA for the CDR3 is TGTGCCAGCCGACAGGACTCCTACGAGCAGTACTTC. It is translated as CASRQDSYEQYF.

The V and J genes are TRBV24-1 and TRBJ1-1; D unclear. CDR3 length: 16 residues. V was trimmed by 3 bases and J by 0 bases, leaving 13 bases between them. Germline V gene sequence: CDR1 KGHDR, CDR2 SFDVKD. CDR3 amino acids: CATSDRKGRLNTEAFF. The CDR3 DNA reads as TGTGCCACCAGTGATCGAAAAGGACGCTTGAACACTGAAGCTTTCTTT.